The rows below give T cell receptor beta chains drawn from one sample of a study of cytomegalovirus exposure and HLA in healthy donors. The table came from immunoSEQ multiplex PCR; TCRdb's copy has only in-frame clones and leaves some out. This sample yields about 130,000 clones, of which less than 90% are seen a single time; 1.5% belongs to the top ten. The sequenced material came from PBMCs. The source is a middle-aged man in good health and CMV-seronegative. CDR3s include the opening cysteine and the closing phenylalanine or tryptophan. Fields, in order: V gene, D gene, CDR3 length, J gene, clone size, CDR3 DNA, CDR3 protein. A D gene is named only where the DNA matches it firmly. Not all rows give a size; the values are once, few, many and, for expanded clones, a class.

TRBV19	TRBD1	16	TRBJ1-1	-	TGTGCCAGTAGTATCTCAGGGGGCGCGGGGAACACTGAAGCTTTCTTT	CASSISGGAGNTEAFF
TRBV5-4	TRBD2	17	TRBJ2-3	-	TGTGCCAGCAGCTTGTACGGAACTAGCGGGAAGAGAGATACGCAGTATTTT	CASSLYGTSGKRDTQYF
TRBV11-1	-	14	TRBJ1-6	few	TGTGCCAGCAGCTTGGGACACCATAATTCACCCCTCCACTTT	CASSLGHHNSPLHF
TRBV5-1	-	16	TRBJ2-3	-	TGCGCCAGCAGCTTGGATGGGACTCCCTTCACAGATACGCAGTATTTT	CASSLDGTPFTDTQYF
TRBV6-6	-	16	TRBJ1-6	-	TGTGCCAGCAGGTCCCCCGGGGAGGGGGATAATTCACCCCTCCACTTT	CASRSPGEGDNSPLHF
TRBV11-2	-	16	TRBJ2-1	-	TGTGCCAGCAGAAGGCCTAGCGTAAGGGGCTACAATGAGCAGTTCTTC	CASRRPSVRGYNEQFF
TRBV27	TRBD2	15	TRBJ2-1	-	TGTGCCAGCAGACGTCTAGCGGGAGGGCCCCATGAGCAGTTCTTC	CASRRLAGGPHEQFF
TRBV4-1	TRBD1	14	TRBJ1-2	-	TGCGCCAGCAGCCAAGCACAGGGGGCGAGTGGCTACACCTTC	CASSQAQGASGYTF
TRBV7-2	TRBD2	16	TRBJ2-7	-	TGTGCCAGCAGCTCCGAGGACGTTAGCGGGAGTTACGAGCAGTACTTC	CASSSEDVSGSYEQYF
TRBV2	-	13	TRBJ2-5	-	TGTGCCAGCATCAGGGACACGGCGGAGACCCAGTACTTC	CASIRDTAETQYF
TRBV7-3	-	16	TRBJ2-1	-	TGTGCCAGCAGCCTCCTGGGGAGGGGGGCCTACAATGAGCAGTTCTTC	CASSLLGRGAYNEQFF
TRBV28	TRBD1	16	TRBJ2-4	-	TGTGCCAGCCCACCCCGGGACAGCCTAGCCAAAAACATTCAGTACTTC	CASPPRDSLAKNIQYF
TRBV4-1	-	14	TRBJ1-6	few	TGCGCCAGCAGCCTTGAGGGTGATAATTCACCCCTCCACTTT	CASSLEGDNSPLHF
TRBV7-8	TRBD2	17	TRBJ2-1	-	TGTGCCAGCAGCCCGTCCGAACTAGCGGGAGTCCACAATGAGCAGTTCTTC	CASSPSELAGVHNEQFF
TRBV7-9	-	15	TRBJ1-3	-	TGTGCCAGCAGCCCCCAGGTTGTCTCTGGAAACACCATATATTTT	CASSPQVVSGNTIYF
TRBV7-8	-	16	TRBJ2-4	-	TGTGCCAGCAGCTTACCCCGGGGAGGAGGGAAAAACATTCAGTACTTC	CASSLPRGGGKNIQYF
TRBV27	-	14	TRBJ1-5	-	TGTGCCAGCAGTTTACAGGGGAGCAATCAGCCCCAGCATTTT	CASSLQGSNQPQHF
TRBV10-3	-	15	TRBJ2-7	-	TGTGCCATCAGTGATGCGGGCCCAAGCTCCTACGAGCAGTACTTC	CAISDAGPSSYEQYF
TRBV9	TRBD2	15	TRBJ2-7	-	TGTGCCAGCAGCGAGGCCGGGACTAGCGACTACGAGCAGTACTTC	CASSEAGTSDYEQYF
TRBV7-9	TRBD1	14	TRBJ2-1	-	TGTGCCAGCAGCTGGGGACAGGGGGCGATTGAGCAGTTCTTC	CASSWGQGAIEQFF
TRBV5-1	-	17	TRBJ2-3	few	TGCGCCAGCAAGGGGGACACCCTACAAGCGCACAGCGATACGCAGTATTTT	CASKGDTLQAHSDTQYF
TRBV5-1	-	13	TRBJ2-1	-	TGCGCCAGCAGCCCCGGTTCCTACAATGAGCAGTTCTTC	CASSPGSYNEQFF
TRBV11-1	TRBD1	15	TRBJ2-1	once	TGTGCCAGCAGCTTTTCAGGGGGCGCAGGGAATGAGCAGTTCTTC	CASSFSGGAGNEQFF
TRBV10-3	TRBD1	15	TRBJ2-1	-	TGTGCCATCAGTGACCAGGGACAGGTCACCGATGAGCAGTTCTTC	CAISDQGQVTDEQFF
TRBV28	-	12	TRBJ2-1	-	TGTGCCAGCAGTTTATCCGAGAATGAGCAGTTCTTC	CASSLSENEQFF
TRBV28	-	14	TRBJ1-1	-	TGTGCCAGCAGTTTATGGATGAGAGGAACTGAAGCTTTCTTT	CASSLWMRGTEAFF
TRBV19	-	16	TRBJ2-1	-	TGTGCCAGTAGTATAGTAAGGCTAGCCGGGTCCAATGAGCAGTTCTTC	CASSIVRLAGSNEQFF
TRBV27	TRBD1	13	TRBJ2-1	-	TGTGCCAGCAGTAGACAGGGGAGCAATGAGCAGTTCTTC	CASSRQGSNEQFF
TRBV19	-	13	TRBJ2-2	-	TGTGCCAGTCGACAGGGAGGAACCGGGGAGCTGTTTTTT	CASRQGGTGELFF
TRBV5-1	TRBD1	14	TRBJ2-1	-	TGCGCCAGCAGGGCGGGACAGGGGGAGAATGAGCAGTTCTTC	CASRAGQGENEQFF
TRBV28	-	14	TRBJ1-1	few	TGTGCCAGCAGTTTAACCAGGGGTCGGACTGAAGCTTTCTTT	CASSLTRGRTEAFF
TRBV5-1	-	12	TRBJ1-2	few	TGCGCCAGCAGCTCAGGGAACTATGGCTACACCTTC	CASSSGNYGYTF
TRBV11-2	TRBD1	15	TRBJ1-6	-	TGTGCCAGCAGCCCAGGGGGCCTCCCTCTTTCACCCCTCCACTTT	CASSPGGLPLSPLHF
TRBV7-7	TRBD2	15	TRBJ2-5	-	TGTGCTAGCAGCTTCGTCGGGAGGCTGGGGGAGACCCAGTACTTC	CASSFVGRLGETQYF
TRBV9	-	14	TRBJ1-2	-	TGTGCCAGCAGCGTAGATGAGGCACACTATGGCTACACCTTC	CASSVDEAHYGYTF
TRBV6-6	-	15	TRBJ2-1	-	TGTGCCAGCAGTTACTCGCCGAGCTCCTACAATGAGCAGTTCTTC	CASSYSPSSYNEQFF
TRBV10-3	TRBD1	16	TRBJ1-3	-	TGTGCCATCAGCGATGCTGGACAGGCTCCTGGAAACACCATATATTTT	CAISDAGQAPGNTIYF
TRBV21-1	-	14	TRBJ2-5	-	TGTGCCAGTTATAGAGGGGGACCACAAGAGACCCAGTACTTC	CASYRGGPQETQYF
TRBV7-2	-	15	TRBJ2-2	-	TGTGCCAGCAGCTTAGTAGCCCCGAACACCGGGGAGCTGTTTTTT	CASSLVAPNTGELFF
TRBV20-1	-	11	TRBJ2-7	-	TGCAGTGCTAGACAGGGCTACGAGCAGTACTTC	CSARQGYEQYF
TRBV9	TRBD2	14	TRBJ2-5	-	TGTGCCAGCAGCGTTTCTAGCGGCCAAGAGACCCAGTACTTC	CASSVSSGQETQYF
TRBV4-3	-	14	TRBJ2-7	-	TGCGCCAGCAGCGGTGGAGGGGCCCTCGACGAGCAGTACTTC	CASSGGGALDEQYF
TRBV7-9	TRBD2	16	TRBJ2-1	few	TGTGCCAGCAGCCCGGGACTAGCGACAGGTTATGATGAGCAGTTCTTC	CASSPGLATGYDEQFF
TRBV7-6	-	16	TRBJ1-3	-	TGTGCCAGCAGGGCGTCCACCGGGTCCACTGGAAACACCATATATTTT	CASRASTGSTGNTIYF
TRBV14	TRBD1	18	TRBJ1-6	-	TGTGCCAGCAGCCAAAGGACAGGGGTAATATCCTATAATTCACCCCTCCACTTT	CASSQRTGVISYNSPLHF
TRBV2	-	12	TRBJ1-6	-	TGTGCCAGCAGGGCGGGGCTCTCTGCCCTCCACTTT	CASRAGLSALHF
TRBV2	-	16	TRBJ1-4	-	TGTGCCAGCATCCCCCCACTACGGGGGGCCAGGGAAAAACTGTTTTTT	CASIPPLRGAREKLFF
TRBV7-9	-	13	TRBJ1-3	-	TGTGCCAGCAGCTTAGAGAAGGGGAACACCATATATTTT	CASSLEKGNTIYF
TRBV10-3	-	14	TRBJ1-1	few	TGTGCCATCAACCGCGGGACGATGAACACTGAAGCTTTCTTT	CAINRGTMNTEAFF
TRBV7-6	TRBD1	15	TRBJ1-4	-	TGTGCCAGCAGCTTAGGGGGACAGGTGGATGAAAAACTGTTTTTT	CASSLGGQVDEKLFF
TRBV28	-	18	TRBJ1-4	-	TGTGCCAGCAGTTTTAGCTGGGCCTCGGGAGCAACTAATGAAAAACTGTTTTTT	CASSFSWASGATNEKLFF
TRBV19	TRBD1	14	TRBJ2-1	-	TGTGCCAGTAGTCGACAGGGGCCGTACAATGAGCAGTTCTTC	CASSRQGPYNEQFF
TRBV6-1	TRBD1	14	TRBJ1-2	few	TGTGCCAGCAGCCTGACAGGGGATTATTATGGCTACACCTTC	CASSLTGDYYGYTF